Listed below are T cell receptor beta chains from one sample, sequenced in a study of Ad26.COV2.S vaccination and SARS-CoV-2 variants. Libraries were prepared by immunoSEQ multiplex PCR; TCRdb keeps only in-frame clonotypes and omits some of them. The repertoire holds a few hundred thousand clones, with approximately 92% as singletons. Source: peripheral blood, taken in a trial of Ad26.COV2.S vaccine versus placebo. All receptors derive from a person between 18 and 60 years old who received the Ad26.COV2.S COVID-19 vaccine or a placebo. CDR3s include the opening cysteine and the closing phenylalanine or tryptophan. D genes are given only for firm matches. Size values are once, few and many counts, or a class for expanded clones, and some rows have none.

>TRBJ1-2|.|TRBV19|13|.
CASSIPRNYGYTF
TGTGCCAGTAGTATACCCAGAAACTATGGCTACACCTTC
>TRBJ2-7|TRBD1|TRBV5-1|16|.
CASSLSPGQGSYEQYF
TGCGCCAGCAGCTTAAGCCCGGGACAGGGATCCTACGAGCAGTACTTC
>TRBJ2-1|TRBD2|TRBV10-3|15|.
CAIRRTSGPAGEQFF
TGTGCCATCAGAAGGACTAGCGGGCCCGCAGGGGAGCAGTTCTTC
>TRBJ1-1|.|TRBV19|13|once
CASSISDNTEAFF
TGTGCCAGTAGTATTTCGGATAACACTGAAGCTTTCTTT
>TRBJ1-2|TRBD1|TRBV9|14|.
CASSSGQGSYGYTF
TGTGCCAGCAGCTCCGGACAGGGGTCCTATGGCTACACCTTC
>TRBJ1-1|TRBD1|TRBV19|15|.
CASSRDRAKNTEAFF
TGTGCCAGTAGTAGGGACAGGGCTAAGAACACTGAAGCTTTCTTT
>TRBJ2-7|.|TRBV4-1|15|few
CASSQETRSSYEQYF
TGCGCCAGCAGCCAAGAGACTAGGAGCTCCTACGAGCAGTACTTC
>TRBJ2-5|.|TRBV7-2|13|.
CASSRRFQETQYF
TGTGCCAGCAGCCGACGGTTCCAAGAGACCCAGTACTTC
>TRBJ1-2|TRBD1|TRBV5-4|17|.
CASSQGGGRGRNYGYTF
TGTGCCAGCAGCCAGGGGGGCGGACGGGGAAGAAACTATGGCTACACCTTC
>TRBJ1-1|.|TRBV7-6|13|.
CASRRIRDTEAFF
TGTGCCAGCAGACGCATCCGGGACACTGAAGCTTTCTTT
>TRBJ1-1|.|TRBV7-9|15|.
CASSLLLTDNTEAFF
TGTGCCAGCAGCTTACTCCTGACAGACAACACTGAAGCTTTCTTT
>TRBJ1-4|.|TRBV5-6|13|.
CASSSGDPEKLFF
TGTGCCAGCAGCTCCGGGGACCCTGAAAAACTGTTTTTT
>TRBJ2-7|.|TRBV5-6|14|.
CASSWRQGFYEQYF
TGTGCCAGCAGCTGGAGGCAGGGTTTTTACGAGCAGTACTTC
>TRBJ2-2|.|TRBV5-1|14|.
CASRSTHNTGELFF
TGCGCCAGCAGAAGTACGCATAACACCGGGGAGCTGTTTTTT
>TRBJ1-1|TRBD1|TRBV4-1|18|few
CASSQGSARGRMNTEAFF
TGCGCCAGCAGCCAAGGATCGGCTAGGGGGCGGATGAACACTGAAGCTTTCTTT
>TRBJ1-3|.|TRBV3-1/TRBV3-2|15|.
CASSQAINSGNTIYF
TGTGCCAGCAGCCAAGCAATAAACTCTGGAAACACCATATATTTT
>TRBJ1-2|.|TRBV11-2|15|.
CASSPGTAYNYGYTF
TGTGCCAGCAGCCCCGGGACCGCCTATAACTATGGCTACACCTTC
>TRBJ2-7|.|TRBV5-4|13|few
CASSQGLTYEQYF
TGTGCCAGCAGCCAGGGACTTACCTACGAGCAGTACTTC
>TRBJ2-1|.|TRBV10-3|15|.
CAISEGYSSYNEQFF
TGTGCCATCAGTGAGGGATACAGCTCCTACAATGAGCAGTTCTTC
>TRBJ2-7|.|TRBV3-1/TRBV3-2|12|.
CASSQDRGRQYF
TGTGCCAGCAGCCAAGATCGGGGTCGGCAGTACTTC
>TRBJ2-3|.|TRBV28|11|once
CATQDRDTQYF
TGTGCCACCCAAGATCGCGATACGCAGTATTTT
>TRBJ2-6|.|TRBV6-2/TRBV6-3|14|.
CASSFSSGANVLTF
TGTGCCAGCAGTTTCAGCTCTGGGGCCAACGTCCTGACTTTC
>TRBJ2-4|TRBD2|TRBV7-2|16|.
CASSFRSSGDRNIQYF
TGTGCCAGCAGCTTCCGCTCTAGCGGGGATAGAAACATTCAGTACTTC
>TRBJ2-3|.|TRBV3-1/TRBV3-2|11|.
CAGSQVDTQYF
TGTGCCGGCAGCCAGGTAGATACGCAGTATTTT
>TRBJ2-7|.|TRBV5-8|12|few
CASSFGGHEQYF
TGTGCCAGCAGCTTCGGGGGGCACGAGCAGTACTTC
>TRBJ1-6|.|TRBV21-1|14|.
CASSKGPDNSPLHF
TGTGCCAGCAGCAAGGGACCTGATAATTCACCCCTCCACTTT
>TRBJ1-1|.|TRBV11-3|13|.
CASSLGSPAEAFF
TGTGCCAGCAGCTTAGGGAGCCCCGCTGAAGCTTTCTTT
>TRBJ1-1|.|TRBV18|13|.
CASSPPGPTEAFF
TGTGCCAGCTCACCCCCTGGTCCCACTGAAGCTTTCTTT
>TRBJ1-2|.|TRBV4-1|13|.
CASSQSGEGGYTF
TGCGCCAGCAGCCAATCGGGGGAGGGTGGCTACACCTTC
>TRBJ1-5|.|TRBV30|15|.
CAWNPVQGPHQPQHF
TGTGCCTGGAACCCTGTCCAGGGCCCACATCAGCCCCAGCATTTT
>TRBJ2-5|.|TRBV5-1|16|.
CASSFSWPAVQETQYF
TGCGCCAGCAGCTTTAGTTGGCCGGCAGTCCAAGAGACCCAGTACTTC
>TRBJ2-7|TRBD1|TRBV28|15|.
CASSIRTGGVYEQYF
TGTGCCAGCAGTATCAGGACAGGGGGGGTCTACGAGCAGTACTTC